The 32 T cell receptor beta chains presented below share a single source sample, sequenced in a study of blood T cell repertoires in COVID-19. TCRdb's copy holds only in-frame clones and misses some; the assay was immunoSEQ multiplex PCR. The sample lists under 200,000 clones, roughly 84% occurring once. Sequencing was carried out using peripheral blood. Every receptor here comes from a woman aged 65 to 85 with COVID-19, enrolled during active disease.

V usage is TRBV11-2 and J usage is TRBJ2-5; 7 bases are shared with TRBD2. The CDR3 loop spans 16 amino acids. V dropped 3 bases and J dropped 5; count of bases not matched to a gene: 12. Germline loops: CDR1 SGHAT, CDR2 FQNNGV. CDR3 loop: CASSFGGGWGSETQYF. The CDR3 region has the DNA TGTGCCAGCAGCTTCGGGGGAGGGTGGGGAAGTGAGACCCAGTACTTC.

The chain has TRBV12-2 and TRBJ2-1; the table's TRBD2 call for D was not verified on the DNA. TRBV12-2 is a pseudogene locus. CDR3 length: 18 amino acids. The CDR3: CASRLNAPPAGEADEQFF. As DNA, the CDR3 is TGTGCAAGTCGCTTAAACGCCCCCCCAGCGGGAGAGGCCGATGAGCAGTTCTTC.

This clone was counted between two and nine times. The J gene is TRBJ1-6, the V gene TRBV9; TRBD1 matches 9 bases. The V gene end was trimmed by 3 bases and the J gene end by 1 base; junction bases not matched to a gene: 17. The germline V gene has CDR1 SGDLS and CDR2 YYNGEE. The CDR3 covers 21 residues. CDR3 amino acids: CASSGKARTGEGGSYNSPLHF. The CDR3 bases are TGTGCCAGCAGCGGGAAAGCCAGGACAGGGGAGGGCGGTTCCTATAATTCACCCCTCCACTTT.

The chain has TRBV28 and TRBJ2-2; 11 bases agree with TRBD1. Germline lookup yields CDR1 MDHEN and CDR2 SYDVKM. V lost 5 bases to trimming and J lost 5 bases; unmatched junction nucleotides: 10. The CDR3 totals 17 residues. CDR3 nucleotide sequence: TGTGCCAGCAGTCCCCTAGGACAGGGGGCGAGAACCGGGGAGCTGTTTTTT. Translation gives CASSPLGQGARTGELFF.

The chain uses TRBV6-5 and TRBJ1-5; D possibly corresponds to TRBD1 (5 bases). V was cut by 0 bases and J by 6 bases, with 12 bases left in between. Germline V gene sequence: CDR1 MNHEY, CDR2 SVGAGI. The CDR3 has 15 amino acids. CDR3 sequence (DNA): TGTGCCAGCAGTTACTCTTGGGGGGTAGGTCAGCCCCAGCATTTT. Residues: CASSYSWGVGQPQHF.

This clone was recorded only once. This sequence joins TRBV3-1 (or the pseudogene TRBV3-2) and TRBJ1-1; D remains ambiguous. Trimming pared 6 bases from V and 1 base from J, leaving 9 bases between. This CDR3 region has 13 residues. Germline V gene lookup returns CDR1 LGHDT and CDR2 YNNKEL (reference sequence). The CDR3, as DNA: TGTGCCAGCAGAGAACCAGGGAACACTGAAGCTTTCTTT. Translation gives CASREPGNTEAFF.

This clone was picked up one time. CDR3 residues: CASSDQAKYEQYF. The CDR3 nucleotides read TGTGCCAGCAGCGACCAGGCTAAGTACGAGCAGTACTTC. The rearrangement links TRBV7-9 to TRBJ2-7; D remains ambiguous. The CDR3 contains 13 residues. From germline, CDR1 is SEHNR and CDR2 FQNEAQ (reference sequence). V lost 5 bases to trimming and J lost 4 bases, with 12 bases between them.

This clone was recorded a few times. The rearrangement uses TRBV5-6 and TRBJ2-5, with TRBD1 matching 7 bases. V shed 0 bases, J shed 5 bases, and the junction held 7 bases outside the gene matches. The germline CDR1 and CDR2 sequences are SGHDT and YYEEEE. The length of the CDR3 is 15 residues. The CDR3 nucleotides read TGTGCCAGCAGCTTGGGACAGGGAGTGACCGAGACCCAGTACTTC. Its protein is CASSLGQGVTETQYF.

Here the CDR3 reads CASTSGQGLNTEAFF. The CDR3, as DNA: TGTGCCAGCACCTCGGGGCAGGGGTTGAACACTGAAGCTTTCTTT. The gene calls are TRBV3-1 (or the pseudogene TRBV3-2) and TRBJ1-1; D is possibly TRBD1 (6 bases). Deletions cut 7 bases from V and 0 bases from J, with 15 bases between. This CDR3 comprises 15 residues. Germline CDR1 and CDR2: LGHDT and YNNKEL (reference sequence).

This clone is a singleton in its sample. This chain uses TRBV7-6 with TRBJ1-3; D unresolved. The germline gives CDR1 SGHVS, CDR2 FNYEAQ. V was clipped by 5 bases and J by 0 bases, with 11 bases between them. This CDR3 region has 15 residues. CDR3 coding DNA: TGTGCCAGCAGCCCCGAGGAATTCTCTGGAAACACCATATATTTT. Its protein product is CASSPEEFSGNTIYF. Variable domain in full (rest from reference TRBV7-6 and TRBJ1-3): GAGVSQSPRYKVTKRGQDVALRCDPISGHVSLYWYRQALGQGPEFLTYFNYEAQQDKSGLPNDRFSAERPEGSISTLTIQRTEQRDSAMYRCASSPEEFSGNTIYFGEGSWLTVV.

This chain connects TRBV5-4 to TRBJ1-1; D is ambiguous. The V end was cut by 0 bases, the J end by 0 bases, with 6 bases between. The germline V gene has CDR1 SGHNT and CDR2 YYREEE (reference sequence). The CDR3 runs 14 residues. DNA for the CDR3: TGTGCCAGCAGCTTGGGGGCCTTGAACACTGAAGCTTTCTTT. Amino acids: CASSLGALNTEAFF.

The genes are TRBV5-1 and TRBJ2-3; D perhaps matches TRBD2 (6 bases). Trimming took off 4 bases at V and 1 base at J, with 13 bases between the two ends. The CDR3 sequence is 15 residues long. Germline values: CDR1 SGHRS, CDR2 YFSETQ. Here the CDR3 DNA reads TGCGCCAGCAGCAACACCGGGACTGGCACAGATACGCAGTATTTT. It codes for CASSNTGTGTDTQYF.

The rearrangement links TRBV5-1 to TRBJ1-2; a weak D match, TRBD1 (5 bases). The CDR3 runs 13 residues. Germline assignment: CDR1 SGHRS and CDR2 YFSETQ. V gave up 5 bases and J gave up 2 bases, with 10 bases separating them. As DNA, the CDR3 is TGCGCCAGCAGTGGGGACTCCAACTATGGCTACACCTTC. It encodes CASSGDSNYGYTF.

This sequence joins TRBV14 and TRBJ1-2, with D maybe TRBD1 (5 bases). Trimming took off 0 bases at V and 9 bases at J, with 14 bases between the two ends. Germline CDR1 reads SGHDN; CDR2 reads FVKESK. The CDR3 has 14 amino acids. CDR3 DNA: TGTGCCAGCAGCCAAGATCAGGGCGTCGCGAGCTACACCTTC. This sequence encodes CASSQDQGVASYTF.

V usage is TRBV9 and J usage is TRBJ1-2; 7 nucleotides agree with TRBD1. The V and J ends lost 3 bases and 4 bases, in that order; junction bases with no gene match: 9. The germline V gene has CDR1 SGDLS and CDR2 YYNGEE. The CDR3 is made up of 15 amino acids. CDR3 sequence (DNA): TGTGCCAGCAGCGCCCGCGGGACAGAGTTCTATGGCTACACCTTC. Translation gives CASSARGTEFYGYTF.

The rearrangement joins TRBV19 to TRBJ2-2; D might be TRBD1 (6 bases). The V and J ends lost 5 bases and 2 bases respectively, with 9 bases between them. Germline assignment: CDR1 LNHDA and CDR2 SQIVND (reference sequence). The CDR3 length is 14 residues. This CDR3 is CASSAQGNTGELFF. DNA of the CDR3: TGTGCCAGTAGTGCACAGGGTAACACCGGGGAGCTGTTTTTT.

CDR3: CASSIGLGQGSGANVLTF. For the CDR3, the DNA is TGTGCCAGTAGTATTGGTTTGGGACAGGGGTCTGGGGCCAACGTCCTGACTTTC. The chain joins TRBV19 to TRBJ2-6; 10 bases align to TRBD1. Per the germline V gene, CDR1 is LNHDA and CDR2 is SQIVND (reference sequence). The CDR3 loop spans 18 amino acids. V lost 3 bases, J lost 1 base, and 6 bases stayed unmatched.

The V call is TRBV6-2 or TRBV6-3, the J call TRBJ1-3; D perhaps matches TRBD1 (5 bases). V lost 0 bases and J lost 3, with 12 bases in between. The length of the CDR3 is 16 residues. Germline V lookup: CDR1 MNHEY, CDR2 SVGEGT. CDR3 in DNA: TGTGCCAGCAGTTACTCGGGGCAGAGCTTTGGAAACACCATATATTTT. This codes for CASSYSGQSFGNTIYF.

This clone has only one observation. The chain is built from TRBV28 and TRBJ1-2, with D uncertain. The length of the CDR3 is 17 residues. V was clipped by 5 bases and J by 4 bases, with 23 bases between them. Germline values: CDR1 MDHEN, CDR2 SYDVKM. This CDR3 is CASSPPLERKSLYGYTF. The CDR3 DNA is TGTGCCAGCAGTCCCCCCCTAGAGAGAAAATCGCTCTATGGCTACACCTTC.

CDR3: CASSLSGSSYNEQFF. The CDR3 DNA sequence: TGTGCCAGCAGCCTTAGCGGATCCTCCTACAATGAGCAGTTCTTC. The J gene is TRBJ2-1, the V gene TRBV13; possible D gene TRBD2, 6 bases. Trimming left V 5 bases short and J 0 bases short, with 11 bases between. This CDR3 contains 15 residues. Germline loops: CDR1 PRHDT, CDR2 FYEKMQ (reference sequence).

This chain links TRBV30 with TRBJ1-3; D is possibly TRBD1 (6 bases). This CDR3 has 14 residues. Germline V gene lookup returns CDR1 GTSNPN and CDR2 SVGIG (reference sequence). With 0 bases removed from V and 3 bases from J, the gap between germline ends came to 9 bases. CDR3 coding DNA: TGTGCCTGGAGTGTAGGGGGGGATGGAAACACCATATATTTT. It codes for CAWSVGGDGNTIYF.

CDR3 coding DNA: TGTGCCAGCAGCTCACGACGACAGGGGGGAACTGAAGCTTTCTTT. This codes for CASSSRRQGGTEAFF. The chain is built from TRBV5-5 and TRBJ1-1, with 9 bases aligning to TRBD1. Germline CDR1 is SGHKS and CDR2 is YYEKEE (reference sequence). The CDR3 length is 15 residues. V dropped 3 bases and J dropped 5; count of bases not matched to a gene: 8.

This clone was detected a few times. The rearrangement links TRBV2 to TRBJ1-2; the D gene is possibly TRBD1 (5 bases). Between the trimmed V and J ends, which lost 8 bases and 6 bases, there was a span of 13 bases. Germline values: CDR1 SNHLY, CDR2 FYNNEI. The CDR3 loop spans 12 amino acids. The CDR3 DNA is TGTGCCAGCTCGGGGGGTTTTGATGGCTACACCTTC. It specifies CASSGGFDGYTF.

This rearrangement joins TRBV15 to TRBJ1-4; no firm D call. CDR3 length: 16 residues. Germline-derived CDR1 and CDR2 are LNHNV and YYDKDF (reference sequence). Deletions cut 5 bases from V and 0 bases from J, with 13 bases between. In nucleotides, the CDR3 is TGTGCCACCAGCCCTTCAAGGGAGGCAACTAATGAAAAACTGTTTTTT. Protein sequence: CATSPSREATNEKLFF. Drawing the rest from reference TRBV15 and TRBJ1-4, the complete variable domain is DAMVIQNPRYQVTQFGKPVTLSCSQTLNHNVMYWYQQKSSQAPKLLFHYYDKDFNNEADTPDNFQSRRPNTSFCFLDIRSPGLGDTAMYLCATSPSREATNEKLFFGSGTQLSVL.

As DNA, the CDR3 is TGTGCCAGCAGCCCCCAGCGTGCCACTGAAGCTTTCTTT. Its protein product is CASSPQRATEAFF. This chain uses TRBV5-6 with TRBJ1-1; D is unclear. Deletions cut 4 bases from V and 4 bases from J, with 11 bases between. The CDR3 runs to 13 residues. Germline V gene data show CDR1 as SGHDT and CDR2 as YYEEEE.

The chain is built from TRBV7-6 and TRBJ2-5; D might be TRBD2 (5 bases). The CDR3 runs 16 residues. Trimming pared 1 base from V and 2 bases from J, leaving 14 bases between. Germline V lookup: CDR1 SGHVS, CDR2 FNYEAQ. The CDR3 DNA follows: TGTGCCAGCAGCTTAGGAGGGCGCGGCGGTCAAGAGACCCAGTACTTC. It yields the protein CASSLGGRGGQETQYF.

This chain uses TRBV3-1 (or the pseudogene TRBV3-2) with TRBJ1-6; a weak D match, TRBD1 (5 bases). This CDR3 spans 15 amino acids. Germline CDR1 and CDR2: LGHDT and YNNKEL (reference sequence). Trimming cost V 1 base and J 10 bases, with 14 bases left between them. The CDR3 reads CASSQGAGNRSPLHF. As DNA, the CDR3 is TGTGCCAGCAGCCAAGGGGCAGGGAACAGGTCACCCCTCCACTTT.

This clone was counted a single time. The CDR3 sequence is CATTGSSSRVQYF. The CDR3 DNA reads TGTGCCACCACCGGTAGTTCCTCCCGAGTTCAGTACTTC. The chain joins TRBV28 to TRBJ2-4; D ambiguous. The germline V gene has CDR1 MDHEN and CDR2 SYDVKM. V was shortened by 10 bases and J by 11 bases, with 21 bases between the two germline ends. CDR3 length: 13 amino acids.

CDR3 sequence reads: CASSLGQGPVQGSETQYF. In DNA, the CDR3 is TGTGCCAGCAGCCTGGGACAGGGCCCTGTACAGGGATCGGAGACCCAGTACTTC. The V and J genes are TRBV5-8 and TRBJ2-5; TRBD1 agrees at 9 bases. Germline CDR1 reads SGHTS; CDR2 reads YDEGEE. V lost 4 bases to trimming and J lost 5 bases; unmatched junction nucleotides: 18. The CDR3 is made up of 18 amino acids.

The rearrangement links TRBV24-1 to TRBJ2-1; tentatively, D is TRBD2 (6 bases). The CDR3 is 12 residues long. Germline V gives CDR1 KGHDR, CDR2 SFDVKD. V lost 12 bases to trimming and J lost 5 bases, with 13 bases between them. The CDR3 sequence is CAAGTANNEQFF. The CDR3 coding sequence is TGTGCCGCCGGGACTGCAAACAATGAGCAGTTCTTC.

This clone has only one observation. This chain joins TRBV28 and TRBJ1-5; no definite D call. The CDR3 contains 12 residues. Trimming shortened V by 3 bases and J by 8 bases, and 8 bases separated the two germline ends. In germline, CDR1 is MDHEN, CDR2 SYDVKM. In nucleotides, the CDR3 is TGTGCCAGCAGTTTTAGACTCAAGCCCCAGCATTTT. Protein sequence: CASSFRLKPQHF.

The CDR3 spells CASSLSSGGQEETQYF. CDR3 bases: TGTGCCAGCAGTTTGAGTAGCGGGGGGCAAGAAGAGACCCAGTACTTC. The chain couples TRBV28 to TRBJ2-5; 10 nucleotides match TRBD2. V was pared by 3 bases and J by 3 bases, with 7 bases of the junction left unmatched. This CDR3 is built from 16 residues. Germline CDR1 MDHEN, CDR2 SYDVKM.